This entry lists 6 T cell receptor beta chains sequenced from one sample in a study of T cell responses to AZD1222 COVID-19 vaccine. Using immunoSEQ multiplex PCR, the repertoire was profiled, and TCRdb retains in-frame clones only, with some absent. This sample has about 150,000 clones, with 70% to 90% found just once. The specimen was peripheral blood, collected on day 0 of AZD1222 vaccination. The receptor source for this set is an adult in good health.

This chain links TRBV9 with TRBJ2-3, with TRBD2 identical over 10 bases. Per the germline V gene, CDR1 is SGDLS and CDR2 is YYNGEE. Germline trimming cut 0 bases from V and 1 base from J; bases unmatched to any gene: 2. This CDR3 has 16 residues. CDR3: CASSVVAGGGTDTQYF. CDR3 DNA sequence: TGTGCCAGCAGCGTAGTAGCGGGGGGCGGCACAGATACGCAGTATTTT.

The CDR3 spells CATSGGGYSNQPQHF. The CDR3 nucleotides are TGTGCCACCAGTGGCGGGGGCTATAGCAATCAGCCCCAGCATTTT. V gene TRBV24-1 combines with J gene TRBJ1-5, with a tentative D call TRBD1 (6 bases). CDR3 length: 15 residues. V was pared by 5 bases and J by 0 bases, with 10 bases between. Germline V gene lookup returns CDR1 KGHDR and CDR2 SFDVKD.

This clone appeared once. V and J are TRBV6-5 and TRBJ1-2, with D hard to call. V lost 7 bases to trimming and J lost 3 bases, with 18 bases between them. Germline loops: CDR1 MNHEY, CDR2 SVGAGI. The CDR3 length is 15 residues. In DNA form, the CDR3 reads TGTGCCAGCACTCCTTTCGCAGGCCTTGACTATGGCTACACCTTC. This encodes CASTPFAGLDYGYTF.

Notes on this clone: A junction end diverges from the germline sequence, so it may reflect a read error. The chain employs TRBV7-2 and TRBJ1-2; perhaps TRBD1 as D (6 bases). Germline V gives CDR1 SGHTA, CDR2 FQGNSA. This CDR3 contains 13 residues. CDR3: CASNLGGRGGYTF. The CDR3 nucleotides read TGTGCCAGCAACTTAGGGGGGCGCGGGGGCTACACCTTC.

The chain couples TRBV7-2 to TRBJ2-5; 15 bases line up with TRBD2. The V segment lost 5 bases and the J segment 5 bases; nucleotides outside the gene matches: 3. Germline V gene lookup returns CDR1 SGHTA and CDR2 FQGNSA. The CDR3 runs 15 residues. CDR3 residues: CASSPGTSGGETQYF. The CDR3 coding sequence is TGTGCCAGCAGCCCTGGGACTAGCGGGGGGGAGACCCAGTACTTC.

CDR3 region: CASRGSDRTWGHEQFF. In nucleotides, the CDR3 is TGTGCCAGCAGGGGTAGCGACAGGACATGGGGGCATGAGCAGTTCTTC. V usage is TRBV2 and J usage is TRBJ2-1; D may be TRBD1 (6 bases). V was cut by 6 bases and J by 8 bases, with 23 bases left in between. This CDR3 has 16 amino acids. CDR1 is SNHLY and CDR2 is FYNNEI in the germline V gene.